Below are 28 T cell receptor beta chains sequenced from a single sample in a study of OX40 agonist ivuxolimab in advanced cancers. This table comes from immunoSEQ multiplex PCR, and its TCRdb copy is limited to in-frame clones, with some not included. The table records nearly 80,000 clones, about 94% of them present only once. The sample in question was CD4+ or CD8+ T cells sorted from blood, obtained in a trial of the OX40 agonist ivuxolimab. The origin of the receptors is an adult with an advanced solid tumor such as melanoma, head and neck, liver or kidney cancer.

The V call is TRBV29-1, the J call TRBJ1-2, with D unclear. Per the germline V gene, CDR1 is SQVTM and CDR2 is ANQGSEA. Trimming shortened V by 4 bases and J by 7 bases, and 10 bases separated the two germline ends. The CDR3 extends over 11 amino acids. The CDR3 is CSVAGPAGYTF. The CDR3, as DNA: TGCAGCGTTGCCGGCCCCGCTGGCTACACCTTC.

CDR3 sequence: CASSLVGETEAFF. The CDR3 DNA reads TGTGCCAGCAGCCTAGTGGGGGAGACTGAAGCTTTCTTT. The rearrangement links TRBV7-9 to TRBJ1-1; D may be TRBD1 (5 bases). This CDR3 region has 13 residues. Germline V CDR1 and CDR2: SEHNR, FQNEAQ (reference sequence). V dropped 5 bases and J dropped 5 bases, with 12 bases sitting between them.

DNA of the CDR3: TGTGCCAGCAGGGGGGGAGGGTCCTACAATGAGCAGTTCTTC. Translating it yields CASRGGGSYNEQFF. The chain is built from TRBV6-5 and TRBJ2-1, with 7 bases aligning to TRBD2. This CDR3 region has 14 residues. Per germline, CDR1 MNHEY and CDR2 SVGAGI. V lost 6 bases, J lost 1 base, and 3 bases stayed unmatched.

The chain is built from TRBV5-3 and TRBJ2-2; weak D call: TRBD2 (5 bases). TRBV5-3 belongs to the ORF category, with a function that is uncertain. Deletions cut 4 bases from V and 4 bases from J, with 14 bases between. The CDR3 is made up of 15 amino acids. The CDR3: CARSPGLVITGELFF. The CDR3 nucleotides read TGTGCCAGAAGCCCGGGGTTAGTTATCACCGGGGAGCTGTTTTTT.

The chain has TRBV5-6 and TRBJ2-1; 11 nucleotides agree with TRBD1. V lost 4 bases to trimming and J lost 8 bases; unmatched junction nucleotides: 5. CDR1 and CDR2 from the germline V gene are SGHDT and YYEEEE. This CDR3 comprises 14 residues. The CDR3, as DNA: TGTGCCAGCAGCCGGGGACAGGGGGTGGATGAGCAGTTCTTC. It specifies CASSRGQGVDEQFF.

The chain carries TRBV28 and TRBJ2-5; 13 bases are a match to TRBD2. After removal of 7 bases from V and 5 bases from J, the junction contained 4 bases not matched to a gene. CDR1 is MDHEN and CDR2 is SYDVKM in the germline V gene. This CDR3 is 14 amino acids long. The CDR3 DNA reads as TGTGCCAGCAAACTAGCGGGGGGGTCGGAGACCCAGTACTTC. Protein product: CASKLAGGSETQYF.

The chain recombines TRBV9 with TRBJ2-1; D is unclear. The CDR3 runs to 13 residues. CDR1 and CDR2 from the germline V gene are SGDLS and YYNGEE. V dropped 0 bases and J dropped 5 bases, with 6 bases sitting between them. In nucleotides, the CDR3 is TGTGCCAGCAGCGTAGGGGTTCACAATGAGCAGTTCTTC. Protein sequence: CASSVGVHNEQFF. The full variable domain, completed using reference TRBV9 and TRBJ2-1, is DSGVTQTPKHLITATGQRVTLRCSPRSGDLSVYWYQQSLDQGLQFLIQYYNGEERAKGNILERFSAQQFPDLHSELNLSSLELGDSALYFCASSVGVHNEQFFGPGTRLTVL.

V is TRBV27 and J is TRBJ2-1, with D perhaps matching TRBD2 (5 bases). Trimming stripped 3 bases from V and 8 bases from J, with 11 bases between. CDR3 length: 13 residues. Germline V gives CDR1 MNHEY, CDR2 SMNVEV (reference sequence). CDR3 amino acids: CASSFGIGDEQFF. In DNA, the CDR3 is TGTGCCAGCAGTTTCGGGATCGGCGATGAGCAGTTCTTC.

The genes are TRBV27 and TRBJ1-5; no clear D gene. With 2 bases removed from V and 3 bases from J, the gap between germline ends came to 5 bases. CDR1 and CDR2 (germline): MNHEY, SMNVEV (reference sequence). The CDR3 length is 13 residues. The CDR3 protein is CASSLGHNQPQHF. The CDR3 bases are TGTGCCAGCAGTTTAGGTCACAATCAGCCCCAGCATTTT.

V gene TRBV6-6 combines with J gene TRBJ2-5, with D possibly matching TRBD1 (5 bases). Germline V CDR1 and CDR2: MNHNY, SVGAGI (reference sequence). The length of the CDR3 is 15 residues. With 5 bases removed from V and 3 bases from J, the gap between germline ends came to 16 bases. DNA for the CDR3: TGTGCCAGCAGTCCCCCAGGACACTCTAAAGAGACCCAGTACTTC. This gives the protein CASSPPGHSKETQYF.

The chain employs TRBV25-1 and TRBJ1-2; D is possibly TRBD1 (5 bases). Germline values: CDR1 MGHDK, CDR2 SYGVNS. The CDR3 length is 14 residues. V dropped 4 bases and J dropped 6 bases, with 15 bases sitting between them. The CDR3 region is CASSVQGSGDGYTF. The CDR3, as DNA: TGTGCCAGCAGTGTCCAGGGTTCTGGGGATGGCTACACCTTC.

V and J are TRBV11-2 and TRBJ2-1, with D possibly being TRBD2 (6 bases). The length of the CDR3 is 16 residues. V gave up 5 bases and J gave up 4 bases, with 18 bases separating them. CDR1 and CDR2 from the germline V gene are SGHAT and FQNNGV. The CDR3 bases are TGTGCCAGCAGCAATATAGAGCGGGTTTTTTACAATGAGCAGTTCTTC. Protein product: CASSNIERVFYNEQFF.

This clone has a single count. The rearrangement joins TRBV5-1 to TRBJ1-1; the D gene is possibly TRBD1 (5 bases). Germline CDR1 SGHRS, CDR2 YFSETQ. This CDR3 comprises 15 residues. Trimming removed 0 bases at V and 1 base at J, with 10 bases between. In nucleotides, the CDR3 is TGCGCCAGCAGCTTGGCCGAGGGGTGGAACACTGAAGCTTTCTTT. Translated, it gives CASSLAEGWNTEAFF.

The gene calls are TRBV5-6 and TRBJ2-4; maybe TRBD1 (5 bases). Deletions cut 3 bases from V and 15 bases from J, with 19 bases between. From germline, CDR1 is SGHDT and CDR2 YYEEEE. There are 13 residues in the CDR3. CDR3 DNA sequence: TGTGCCAGCAGCTCATTTTTCACCGATCAGGGGTACTTC. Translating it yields CASSSFFTDQGYF.

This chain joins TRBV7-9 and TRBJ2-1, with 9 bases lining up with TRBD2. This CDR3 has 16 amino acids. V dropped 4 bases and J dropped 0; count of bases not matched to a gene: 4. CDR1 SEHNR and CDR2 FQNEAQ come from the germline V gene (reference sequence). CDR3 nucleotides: TGTGCCAGCAGCTATCTAGCGGGGTTCTCCTACAATGAGCAGTTCTTC. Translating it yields CASSYLAGFSYNEQFF.

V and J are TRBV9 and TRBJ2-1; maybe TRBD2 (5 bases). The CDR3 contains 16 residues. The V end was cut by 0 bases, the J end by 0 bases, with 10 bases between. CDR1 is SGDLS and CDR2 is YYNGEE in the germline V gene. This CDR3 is CASSVERGGSYNEQFF. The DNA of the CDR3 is TGTGCCAGCAGCGTAGAGCGAGGAGGCTCCTACAATGAGCAGTTCTTC.

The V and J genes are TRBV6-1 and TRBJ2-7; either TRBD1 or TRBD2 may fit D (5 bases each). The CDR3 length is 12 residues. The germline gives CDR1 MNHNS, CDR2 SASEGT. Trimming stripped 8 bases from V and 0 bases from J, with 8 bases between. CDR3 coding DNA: TGTGCCAGCTCCGGGGCCTCCTACGAGCAGTACTTC. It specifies CASSGASYEQYF.

CDR3 DNA: TGCGCCAGCAGCTTGTGGCAGGGTGAAGAGACCCAGTACTTC. This encodes CASSLWQGEETQYF. The chain employs TRBV5-1 and TRBJ2-5; D is perhaps TRBD1 (5 bases). Germline CDR1 is SGHRS and CDR2 is YFSETQ. V lost 1 base and J lost 3, with 10 bases in between. This CDR3 has 14 residues.

The CDR3 region is CSASGPSPHEQFF. The CDR3 nucleotides read TGCAGCGCATCAGGGCCTTCCCCCCATGAGCAGTTCTTC. The genes are TRBV29-1 and TRBJ2-1, with D possibly matching TRBD1 (5 bases). Germline-derived CDR1 and CDR2 are SQVTM and ANQGSEA. V gave up 7 bases and J gave up 8 bases, with 18 bases separating them. The CDR3 runs 13 residues.

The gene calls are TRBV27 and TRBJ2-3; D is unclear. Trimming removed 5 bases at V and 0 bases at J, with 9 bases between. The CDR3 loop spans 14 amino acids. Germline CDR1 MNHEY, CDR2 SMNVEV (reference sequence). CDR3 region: CASSPSTSTDTQYF. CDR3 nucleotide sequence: TGTGCCAGCAGTCCGTCAACCAGCACAGATACGCAGTATTTT.

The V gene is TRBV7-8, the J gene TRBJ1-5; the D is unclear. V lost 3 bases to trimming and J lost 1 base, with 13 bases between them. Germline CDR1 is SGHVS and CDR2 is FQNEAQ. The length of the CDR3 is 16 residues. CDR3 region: CASSFNTGVSNQPQHF. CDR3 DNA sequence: TGTGCCAGCAGCTTTAACACGGGTGTAAGCAATCAGCCCCAGCATTTT. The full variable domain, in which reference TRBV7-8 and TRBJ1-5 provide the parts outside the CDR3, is GAGVSQSPRYKVAKRGQDVALRCDPISGHVSLFWYQQALGQGPEFLTYFQNEAQLDKSGLPSDRFFAERPEGSVSTLKIQRTQQEDSAVYLCASSFNTGVSNQPQHFGDGTRLSIL.

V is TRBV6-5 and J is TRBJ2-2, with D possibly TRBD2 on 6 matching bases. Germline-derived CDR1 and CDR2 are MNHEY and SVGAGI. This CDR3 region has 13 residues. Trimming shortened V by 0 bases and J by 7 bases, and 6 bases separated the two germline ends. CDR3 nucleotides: TGTGCCAGCAGTTACTCGGGGGGCGGGGAGCTGTTTTTT. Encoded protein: CASSYSGGGELFF.

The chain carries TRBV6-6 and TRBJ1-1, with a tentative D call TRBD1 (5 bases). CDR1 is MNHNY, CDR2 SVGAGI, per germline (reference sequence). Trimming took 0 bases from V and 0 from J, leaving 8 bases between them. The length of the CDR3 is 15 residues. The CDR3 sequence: CASSYSGQVNTEAFF. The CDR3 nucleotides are TGTGCCAGCAGTTACTCCGGACAAGTGAACACTGAAGCTTTCTTT.

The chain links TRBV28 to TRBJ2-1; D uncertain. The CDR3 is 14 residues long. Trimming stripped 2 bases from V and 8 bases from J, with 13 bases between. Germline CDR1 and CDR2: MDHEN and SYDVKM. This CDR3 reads CASSLGQRLDEQFF. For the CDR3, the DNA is TGTGCCAGCAGTTTAGGGCAGCGCCTGGATGAGCAGTTCTTC.

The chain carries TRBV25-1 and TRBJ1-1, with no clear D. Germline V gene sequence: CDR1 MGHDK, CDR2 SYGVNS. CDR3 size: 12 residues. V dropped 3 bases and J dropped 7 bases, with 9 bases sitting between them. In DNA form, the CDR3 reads TGTGCCAGCAGTGACAGGATGCGTGAAGCTTTCTTT. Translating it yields CASSDRMREAFF.

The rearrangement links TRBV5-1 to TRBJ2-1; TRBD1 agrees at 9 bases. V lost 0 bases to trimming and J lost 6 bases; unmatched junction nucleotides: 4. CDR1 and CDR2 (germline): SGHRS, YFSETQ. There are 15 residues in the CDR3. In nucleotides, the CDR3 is TGCGCCAGCAGCTTGGACAGGGGGCCTGGCAATGAGCAGTTCTTC. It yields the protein CASSLDRGPGNEQFF.

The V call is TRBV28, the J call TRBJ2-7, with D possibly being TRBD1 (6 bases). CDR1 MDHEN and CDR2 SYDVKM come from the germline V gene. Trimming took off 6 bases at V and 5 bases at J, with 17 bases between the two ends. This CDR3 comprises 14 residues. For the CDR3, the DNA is TGTGCCAGCAGAGATGACAGGACCCCTGACGAGCAGTACTTC. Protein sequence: CASRDDRTPDEQYF.

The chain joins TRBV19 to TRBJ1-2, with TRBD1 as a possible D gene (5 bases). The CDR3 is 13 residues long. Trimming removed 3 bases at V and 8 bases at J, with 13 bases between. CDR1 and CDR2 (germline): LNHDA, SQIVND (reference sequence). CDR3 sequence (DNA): TGTGCCAGTAGTATTACAGGCCCTAGCGGCTACACCTTC. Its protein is CASSITGPSGYTF. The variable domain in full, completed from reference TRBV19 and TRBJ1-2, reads DGGITQSPKYLFRKEGQNVTLSCEQNLNHDAMYWYRQDPGQGLRLIYYSQIVNDFQKGDIAEGYSVSREKKESFPLTVTSAQKNPTAFYLCASSITGPSGYTFGSGTRLTVV.